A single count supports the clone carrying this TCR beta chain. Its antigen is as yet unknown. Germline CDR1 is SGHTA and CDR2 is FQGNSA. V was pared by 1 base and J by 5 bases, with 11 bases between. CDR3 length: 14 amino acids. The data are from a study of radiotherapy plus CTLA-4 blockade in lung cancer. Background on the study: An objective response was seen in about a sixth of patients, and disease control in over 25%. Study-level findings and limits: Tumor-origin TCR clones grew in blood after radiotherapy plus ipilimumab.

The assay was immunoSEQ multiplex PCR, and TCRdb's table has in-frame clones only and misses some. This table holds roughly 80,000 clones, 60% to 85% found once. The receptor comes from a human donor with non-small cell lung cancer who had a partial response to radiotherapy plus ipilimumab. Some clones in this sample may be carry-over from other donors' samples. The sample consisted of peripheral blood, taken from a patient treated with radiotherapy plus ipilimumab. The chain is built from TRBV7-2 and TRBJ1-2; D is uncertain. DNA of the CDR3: TGTGCCAGCAGCTTAGAAGTCGGTTTTTATGGCTACACCTTC. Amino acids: CASSLEVGFYGYTF.